This T cell receptor beta chain stems from a study of PD-1 blockade in classical Hodgkin lymphoma. General observations from the study: As was reported, newly diagnosed patients showed lower baseline TCR diversity than healthy donors did. Baseline diversity in complete responders resembled that of newly diagnosed patients.

In the case of this clone: Its antigen is as yet unknown.

Assay: immunoSEQ multiplex PCR; the TCRdb copy retains only in-frame clones and omits some. Of 100,000 to 130,000 clones listed, 80% to 90% are singletons. There was relapse after autologous stem cell transplantation in every patient, and there was variation in brentuximab vedotin exposure. Patients' outcomes at their best amounted to complete response, partial response or progressive disease. CDR3 length: 13 residues. Germline values: CDR1 SGHTA, CDR2 FQGNSA. V lost 6 bases, J lost 6 bases, and 4 bases stayed unmatched. The rearrangement links TRBV7-2 to TRBJ1-2, with 10 bases fitting TRBD1. The input for sequencing was peripheral blood mononuclear cells (PBMCs), taken before the second cycle of nivolumab. The TCR originated in a human donor with classical Hodgkin lymphoma. CDR3 in DNA: TGTGCCAGCAGTCGCGACAGGGGGCATGGCTACACCTTC. It codes for CASSRDRGHGYTF.